Only a few counts were recorded for the clone carrying this T cell receptor beta chain. Its specificity is not known. A second about 6 to 11 cycle PCR used barcoded and J-beta primers. TCRdb reanalysed the 5' RACE reads using MiXCR and keeps one entry per CDR3 protein. The data hold approximately 360,000 distinct CDR3 sequences, with about 49% observed a single time. This record belongs to a study of blood T cells in healthy people across ages. Study-level background: T cells yielded about one barcoded beta molecule per two cells through template switching. Study conclusions and caveats: When set beside aged donors, long-lived donors presented more naive CD4+ cells and higher diversity. The lack of PBMC sorting stopped any conclusive naive versus antigen-experienced comparison.

The CDR3 contains 14 residues. CDR1 is MDHEN and CDR2 is SYDVKM in the germline V gene. This receptor was identified in a man aged 60 to 75 in good health. Sequenced material: blood. V is TRBV28 and J is TRBJ2-5; no definite D call. Matching the DNA end better, TRBJ2-7 makes the J call doubtful. The CDR3, as DNA: TGTGCCAGCAGTATCTTGGGGTTAAACTACGAGCAGTACTTC. Amino acids: CASSILGLNYEQYF.